A selection of T cell receptor beta chains follows, all from one sample in a study of CD8 T cells in Susac syndrome. TCRdb used MiXCR to reprocess the immunoSEQ multiplex PCR reads, holding one entry per CDR3 protein. This sample has 130,000 or so distinct CDR3 sequences, with roughly 80% found just once. Sequenced: CD8+ T cells from PBMCs. These receptors were taken from a human donor with multiple sclerosis. CDR3s leave out the opening cysteine and the closing phenylalanine or tryptophan. A D gene is named only where the DNA matches it firmly.

-	TRBJ2-2	TRBV19	ASGGLMDTGELF
-	TRBJ2-1	TRBV12-3/TRBV12-4	ASSLPSTGTTYNEQF
-	TRBJ1-5	TRBV12-3/TRBV12-4	ASSLALQPQH
-	TRBJ2-2	TRBV12-3/TRBV12-4	ASSFGPGTGELF
-	TRBJ2-1	TRBV5-1	ASSLTYEQF
TRBD1	TRBJ1-6	TRBV4-1	ASSISGTGVNSPLH
TRBD1	TRBJ2-7	TRBV20-1	SASDRVFSYEQY
-	TRBJ2-3	TRBV7-2	ASSFGWGASTDTQY
-	TRBJ1-2	TRBV12-3/TRBV12-4	ASSLLLQGVSNYGYT
-	TRBJ1-2	TRBV6-5	ASSYSGEGLAYGYT
-	TRBJ2-7	TRBV19	ASSMEVPYEQY
TRBD1	TRBJ2-1	TRBV19	ASSSFDSGGPRVNEQF
-	TRBJ2-1	TRBV24-1	ATSALRGDEQF
-	TRBJ1-1	TRBV19	ASIDRITEAF
-	TRBJ2-4	TRBV5-6	ASSILIAPQNIQY
-	TRBJ2-1	TRBV4-3	ASSQQASGYNEQF
-	TRBJ2-5	TRBV7-9	ASRPTTGTRGAETQY
TRBD2	TRBJ2-1	TRBV6-5	ASSYSIGAGGLNEQF
-	TRBJ1-1	TRBV9	ASSPELGFGNTEAF
-	TRBJ2-6	TRBV9	ASSVDVAGDVLT
TRBD1	TRBJ1-2	TRBV5-4	ASRSTGGAWGYT
-	TRBJ1-1	TRBV27	ASSPLNFWDGAF
-	TRBJ1-2	TRBV19	ASNEGGYGYT
-	TRBJ2-2	TRBV6-2/TRBV6-3	ASSLVDSGELF
TRBD2	TRBJ2-1	TRBV27	ASSQLAGDYNEQF
TRBD2	TRBJ2-5	TRBV6-5	ASSYNSGGAKETQY
-	TRBJ2-1	TRBV19	ASSIGRGSYNEQF
-	TRBJ1-1	TRBV7-8	ASSNLGGDQAF
TRBD2	TRBJ2-2	TRBV9	ASSSRLAGGGGELF
-	TRBJ1-4	TRBV4-3	ASSQDKGTGQNEKLF
-	TRBJ1-1	TRBV20-1	SSKLRENTEAF
TRBD2	TRBJ2-5	TRBV5-4	ASSKKTSGIQETQY
-	TRBJ2-3	TRBV9	ASSGGSTDTQY
TRBD1	TRBJ2-6	TRBV5-1	ASSLARSTGVFSGANVLT
TRBD1	TRBJ2-1	TRBV6-1	ASREKTGGNEQF
-	TRBJ2-1	TRBV2	ASSEGDYEQF
TRBD2	TRBJ2-3	TRBV6-5	ASSSLSGSDDTQY
TRBD2	TRBJ2-7	TRBV20-1	SARGLAETLTYEQY
TRBD1	TRBJ2-7	TRBV28	ASSDTGVGQY
TRBD2	TRBJ2-1	TRBV12-3/TRBV12-4	ASSLSGSGGEQF
-	TRBJ2-5	TRBV11-3	ASSLYSRETQY
TRBD1	TRBJ1-2	TRBV19	ASMTGGSYGYT